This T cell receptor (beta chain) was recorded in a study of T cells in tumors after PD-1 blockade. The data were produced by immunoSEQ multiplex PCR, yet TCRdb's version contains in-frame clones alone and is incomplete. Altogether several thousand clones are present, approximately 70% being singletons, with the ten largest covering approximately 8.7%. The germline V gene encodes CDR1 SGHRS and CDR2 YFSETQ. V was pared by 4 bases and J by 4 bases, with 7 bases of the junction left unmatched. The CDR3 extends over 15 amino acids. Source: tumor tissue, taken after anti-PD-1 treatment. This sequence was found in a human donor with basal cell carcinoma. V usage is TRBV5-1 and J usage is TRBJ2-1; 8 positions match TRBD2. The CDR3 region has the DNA TGCGCCAGCAGCCCTAAGAGCGGGGGATACAATGAGCAGTTCTTC. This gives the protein CASSPKSGGYNEQFF.